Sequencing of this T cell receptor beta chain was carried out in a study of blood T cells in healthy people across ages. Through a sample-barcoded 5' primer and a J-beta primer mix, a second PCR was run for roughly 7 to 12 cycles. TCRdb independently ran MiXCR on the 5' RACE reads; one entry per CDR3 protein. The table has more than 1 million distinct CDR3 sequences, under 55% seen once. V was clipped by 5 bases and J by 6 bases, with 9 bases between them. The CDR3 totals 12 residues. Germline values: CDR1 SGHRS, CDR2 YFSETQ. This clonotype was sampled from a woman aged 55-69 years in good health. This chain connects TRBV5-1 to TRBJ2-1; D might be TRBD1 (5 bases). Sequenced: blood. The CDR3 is CASRKGLNEQFF. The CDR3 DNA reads TGCGCCAGCAGAAAGGGGCTCAATGAGCAGTTCTTC.